In its sample, the clone carrying this TCR beta chain was seen once. Its antigen is unknown. The data were obtained in a study of Graves' ophthalmopathy and Graves' hyperthyroidism. RNA transcripts served as template for amplifying TCR beta CDR3 sequences. Scientists carried out first-round RT-PCR using HTBI primers and then a second-round multiplex PCR. TCRdb independently ran MiXCR on the multiplex PCR reads; one entry per CDR3 protein. The data show about 640,000 distinct CDR3 sequences, with roughly 39% seen just once and 2.5% to 3.5% held by the top ten. Findings and caveats of the study: Most thyroid clonotypes with frequency above 0.001 were detected in blood too.

Specimen: peripheral blood. The source is an adult man with Graves' ophthalmopathy.

CDR3 sequence: CASSTSGTTSGRGEQYF. The CDR3 nucleotides read TGTGCCAGTAGTACGTCCGGGACCACTAGCGGGAGGGGTGAGCAGTACTTC. This chain links TRBV7-2 with TRBJ2-7; 13 bases are a match to TRBD2. This CDR3 region has 17 residues. Germline trimming cut 9 bases from V and 7 bases from J; bases unmatched to any gene: 18. Per germline, CDR1 SGHTA and CDR2 FQGNSA. The full variable domain, completed using reference TRBV7-2 and TRBJ2-7, is GAGVSQSPSNKVTEKGKDVELRCDPISGHTALYWYRQSLGQGLEFLIYFQGNSAPDKSGLPSDRFSAERTGGSVSTLTIQRTQQEDSAVYLCASSTSGTTSGRGEQYFGPGTRLTVT.